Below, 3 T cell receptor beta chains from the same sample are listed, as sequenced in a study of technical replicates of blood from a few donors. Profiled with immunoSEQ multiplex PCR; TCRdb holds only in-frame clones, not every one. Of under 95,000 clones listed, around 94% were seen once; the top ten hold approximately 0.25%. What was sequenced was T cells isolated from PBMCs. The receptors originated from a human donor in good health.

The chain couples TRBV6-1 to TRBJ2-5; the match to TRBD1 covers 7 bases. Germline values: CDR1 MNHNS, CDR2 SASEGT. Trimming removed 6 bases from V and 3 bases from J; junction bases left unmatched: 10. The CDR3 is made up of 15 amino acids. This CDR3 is CASRDFPDREETQYF. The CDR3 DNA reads TGTGCCAGCAGGGACTTCCCTGACAGGGAAGAGACCCAGTACTTC.

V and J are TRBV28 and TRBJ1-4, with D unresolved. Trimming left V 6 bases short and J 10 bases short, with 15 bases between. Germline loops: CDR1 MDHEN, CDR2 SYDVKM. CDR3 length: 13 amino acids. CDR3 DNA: TGTGCCAGCAGCCCCGCCCCAGGAGGAAAACTGTTTTTT. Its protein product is CASSPAPGGKLFF.

CDR3 residues: CSANTGNGYTF. Here the CDR3 DNA reads TGCAGCGCCAACACGGGGAACGGCTACACCTTC. V and J are TRBV29-1 and TRBJ1-2; D ambiguous. Trimming pared 7 bases from V and 8 bases from J, leaving 14 bases between. The CDR3 has 11 residues. Germline V gene lookup returns CDR1 SQVTM and CDR2 ANQGSEA.